Given below is one T cell receptor (beta chain) in context. Antigen: not known. These data originate in a study of T-cell memory formation after mild COVID-19. Study as a whole: Largely donor-specific TCR clusters were found.

TCRdb re-called the 5' RACE reads through MiXCR, storing one row per CDR3 protein. The table includes about 320,000 distinct CDR3 sequences, roughly an eighth detected once. The study, taken as a whole, reports: Some responding clones appeared in pre-infection memory, suggesting cross-reactive memory joined. CD4/CD8 balance characterized clones contracting day 15 to 85, and CD4+ skew characterized later expanders.

The clonotype comes from a man aged 18-30 years who had mild COVID-19 (a few samples of this study predate the infection). Cell type and time point are not known. The sequencing input was PBMCs or a T cell subset sorted from them (not recorded which).

In nucleotides, the CDR3 is TGTGCCAGCAGGCGGCTAGCGGGGGGGCCCGGGGAGCTGTTTTTT. Translating gives CASRRLAGGPGELFF. The chain is built from TRBV2 and TRBJ2-2, with 12 nucleotides matching TRBD2. V dropped 6 bases and J dropped 6; count of bases not matched to a gene: 5. This CDR3 is 15 amino acids long. Germline lookup yields CDR1 SNHLY and CDR2 FYNNEI. Supplemented by reference TRBV2 and TRBJ2-2, the full variable domain reads EPEVTQTPSHQVTQMGQEVILRCVPISNHLYFYWYRQILGQKVEFLVSFYNNEISEKSEIFDDQFSVERPDGSNFTLKIRSTKLEDSAMYFCASRRLAGGPGELFFGEGSRLTVL.